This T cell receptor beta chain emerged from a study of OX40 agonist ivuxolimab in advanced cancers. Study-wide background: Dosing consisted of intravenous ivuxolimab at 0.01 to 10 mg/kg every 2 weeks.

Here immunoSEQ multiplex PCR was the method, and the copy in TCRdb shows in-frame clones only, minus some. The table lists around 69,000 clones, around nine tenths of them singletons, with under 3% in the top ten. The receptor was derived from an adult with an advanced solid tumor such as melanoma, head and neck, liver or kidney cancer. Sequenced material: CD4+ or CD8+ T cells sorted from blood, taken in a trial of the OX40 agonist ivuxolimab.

CDR3 amino acids: CASSLRGGLDTQYF. CDR3 sequence (DNA): TGTGCCAGCAGCTTAAGAGGGGGCTTAGATACGCAGTATTTT. The chain links TRBV5-4 to TRBJ2-3; TRBD1 agrees at 7 bases. Germline V gene sequence: CDR1 SGHNT, CDR2 YYREEE (reference sequence). After removal of 2 bases from V and 5 bases from J, the junction contained 5 bases not matched to a gene. The CDR3 runs 14 residues. Full variable domain (rest looked up from reference TRBV5-4 and TRBJ2-3): ETGVTQSPTHLIKTRGQQVTLRCSSQSGHNTVSWYQQALGQGPQFIFQYYREEENGRGNFPPRFSGLQFPNYSSELNVNALELDDSALYLCASSLRGGLDTQYFGPGTRLTVL.